This T cell receptor beta chain emerged from a study of cytomegalovirus exposure and HLA in healthy donors. Study-wide background: A preliminary data release comprised tens of millions of unique TCRs obtained from HLA-typed donors. Study findings and constraints: Among immune exposure information, only CMV serostatus was available. A later analysis reportedly identified an Asian-associated ancestry cluster as carrying fewer N-insertions than the approximately 670-donor mean.

PCR primers comprised 60 Vbeta and 13 Jbeta primers. In the source study's methods: A later analysis tallied about 80 million unique TCR beta chains, some 10 million of them shared. Assay: immunoSEQ multiplex PCR; the TCRdb copy retains only in-frame clones and omits some. The V and J calls and clone size were taken over from that table, and D and trimming were inferred from the DNA. The data contain roughly 120,000 clones, 79% of them seen just once; the ten biggest clones take up 2.5% to 3%. The CDR3 runs to 14 residues. In germline, CDR1 is MDHEN, CDR2 SYDVKM. Trimming took 9 bases from V and 4 from J; bases not matched to a gene: 6. This clone has just one count. The antigen is unknown.

This receptor was obtained from a woman younger than 30 in good health and CMV-seropositive. The sample taken for sequencing was PBMCs. The gene calls are TRBV28 and TRBJ1-5, with 10 nucleotides matching TRBD1. Here the CDR3 DNA reads TGTGCCAGTTCCCCGGGACAGGGGAATCAGCCCCAGCATTTT. Translation: CASSPGQGNQPQHF.